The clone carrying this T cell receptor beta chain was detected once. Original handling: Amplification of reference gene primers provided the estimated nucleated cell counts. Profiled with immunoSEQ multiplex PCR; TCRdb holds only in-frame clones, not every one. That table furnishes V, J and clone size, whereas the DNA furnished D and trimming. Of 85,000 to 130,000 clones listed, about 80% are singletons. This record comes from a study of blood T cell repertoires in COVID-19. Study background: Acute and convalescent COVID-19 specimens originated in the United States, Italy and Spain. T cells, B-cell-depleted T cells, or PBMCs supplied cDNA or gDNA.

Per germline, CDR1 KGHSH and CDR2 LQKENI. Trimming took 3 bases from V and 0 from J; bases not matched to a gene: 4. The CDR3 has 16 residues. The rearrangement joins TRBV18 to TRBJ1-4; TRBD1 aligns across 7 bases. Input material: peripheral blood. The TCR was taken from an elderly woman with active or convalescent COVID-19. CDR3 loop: CASSPGTVATNEKLFF. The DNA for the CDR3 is TGTGCCAGCTCACCTGGGACAGTTGCAACTAATGAAAAACTGTTTTTT.